The 32 T cell receptor beta chains below all came from one sample that was sequenced in a study of shared clonotypes between healthy human individuals. Generated by immunoSEQ multiplex PCR, the TCRdb table keeps only in-frame clones and is missing some. The table has about 960,000 clones, 76% seen once. Sequenced input: memory CD4+ T cells sorted from blood. Subset of the sample: CD45RA-negative fraction. The receptors shown here come from a man aged 18-30 years in good health.

The DNA of the CDR3 is TGTGCCAGCAGCGCTGAAAAACAAGAGACCCAGTACTTC. It translates to CASSAEKQETQYF. This chain connects TRBV5-4 to TRBJ2-5; D remains ambiguous. There are 13 residues in the CDR3. CDR1 and CDR2 from the germline V gene are SGHNT and YYREEE (reference sequence). The V and J ends lost 4 bases and 2 bases respectively, with 9 bases between them.

For this clone: The sample carries other DNA sequences with the same CDR3. This sequence joins TRBV7-6 and TRBJ1-4; D unclear. V lost 1 base and J 8 bases, leaving 8 bases between the germline ends. CDR1 is SGHVS and CDR2 is FNYEAQ in the germline V gene. The CDR3 is made up of 13 amino acids. CDR3 amino acids: CASSLGEAEKLFF. The CDR3 DNA reads as TGTGCCAGCAGCTTAGGGGAAGCGGAAAAACTGTTTTTT. Using reference TRBV7-6 and TRBJ1-4 for the parts outside the CDR3, the full variable domain is GAGVSQSPRYKVTKRGQDVALRCDPISGHVSLYWYRQALGQGPEFLTYFNYEAQQDKSGLPNDRFSAERPEGSISTLTIQRTEQRDSAMYRCASSLGEAEKLFFGSGTQLSVL.

V and J are TRBV5-4 and TRBJ2-5; TRBD2 aligns across 7 bases. Germline CDR1 is SGHNT and CDR2 is YYREEE (reference sequence). CDR3 length: 15 residues. V lost 3 bases and J lost 2; bases outside the gene matches: 7. The DNA of the CDR3 is TGTGCCAGCAGCTCCCGGGACTATTCGCAAGAGACCCAGTACTTC. Protein sequence: CASSSRDYSQETQYF.

The chain recombines TRBV7-2 with TRBJ2-3, with a weak D call TRBD2 (5 bases). Germline CDR1 SGHTA, CDR2 FQGNSA. CDR3 length equals 16 residues. V was pared by 2 bases and J by 3 bases, with 15 bases between. The CDR3 bases are TGTGCCAGCAGCTTAATGGTGGGAGTGGGAACAGATACGCAGTATTTT. Amino acids: CASSLMVGVGTDTQYF.

V and J are TRBV9 and TRBJ2-2, with 7 nucleotides matching TRBD2. The V gene's germline CDR1 is SGDLS and CDR2 YYNGEE. Losses at the gene ends were 4 bases for V and 2 bases for J; bases not matched to a gene: 2. The CDR3 has 14 amino acids. For the CDR3, the DNA is TGTGCCAGCAGCCGGGGGGATAACACCGGGGAGCTGTTTTTT. The encoded protein is CASSRGDNTGELFF.

The gene calls are TRBV18 and TRBJ2-7; D is possibly TRBD1 or TRBD2 (5 bases each). Germline V gene sequence: CDR1 KGHSH, CDR2 LQKENI. The length of the CDR3 is 14 residues. Trimming left V 1 base short and J 6 bases short, with 13 bases between. CDR3 nucleotides: TGTGCCAGCTCACCACTTTGGATCGGGGCCGAGCAGTACTTC. Translated, it gives CASSPLWIGAEQYF.

The chain is built from TRBV13 and TRBJ1-3, with D hard to call. V lost 5 bases to trimming and J lost 4 bases, with 18 bases between them. The germline V gene encodes CDR1 PRHDT and CDR2 FYEKMQ (reference sequence). The CDR3 has 16 residues. The DNA for the CDR3 is TGTGCCAGCAGCCCGGCCGAAGAGGGAAAGGGAAACACCATATATTTT. As protein: CASSPAEEGKGNTIYF.

This sequence joins TRBV14 and TRBJ2-5; D tentatively fits TRBD1 or TRBD2 (5 bases each). Germline V CDR1 and CDR2: SGHDN, FVKESK. V was cut by 4 bases and J by 2 bases, with 8 bases left in between. The CDR3 is 13 amino acids. DNA of the CDR3: TGTGCCAGCAGCCGGGGACCGCAAGAGACCCAGTACTTC. This encodes CASSRGPQETQYF.

The chain employs TRBV5-4 and TRBJ2-6, with D unclear. CDR3 size: 15 residues. Germline V gene sequence: CDR1 SGHNT, CDR2 YYREEE (reference sequence). Trimming removed 0 bases from V and 0 bases from J, with 4 bases in between. The CDR3 sequence: CASSLVNSGANVLTF. DNA for the CDR3: TGTGCCAGCAGCTTGGTAAACTCTGGGGCCAACGTCCTGACTTTC.

The CDR3 reads CASSLAGGDPLYEQYF. The CDR3 DNA reads TGTGCCAGCAGCTTGGCCGGGGGGGACCCCCTCTACGAGCAGTACTTC. The rearrangement links TRBV5-6 to TRBJ2-7; the match to TRBD2 covers 8 bases. This CDR3 comprises 16 residues. With 0 bases clipped from V and 3 bases from J, the junction kept 8 bases outside the gene matches. The germline CDR1 and CDR2 sequences are SGHDT and YYEEEE.

This clone was recorded a few times. J is TRBJ1-1 and V is TRBV28, with D maybe TRBD1 (5 bases). The ends were cut back, 7 bases at V and 7 bases at J, with 22 bases in the middle. From germline, CDR1 is MDHEN and CDR2 SYDVKM. The CDR3 totals 15 residues. As DNA, the CDR3 is TGTGCCAGCAACCTACCCGGGGGGGGACGGGTTGAAGCTTTCTTT. Translated, it gives CASNLPGGGRVEAFF.

The chain uses TRBV5-1 and TRBJ1-1; no reliable D call. Between the trimmed V and J ends, which lost 2 bases and 0 bases, there was a span of 14 bases. The CDR3 length is 16 residues. Per germline, CDR1 SGHRS and CDR2 YFSETQ. CDR3 in DNA: TGCGCCAGCAGCTTAGGACGGATTCAAATGAACACTGAAGCTTTCTTT. This codes for CASSLGRIQMNTEAFF. The full variable domain, in which reference TRBV5-1 and TRBJ1-1 provide the parts outside the CDR3, is KAGVTQTPRYLIKTRGQQVTLSCSPISGHRSVSWYQQTPGQGLQFLFEYFSETQRNKGNFPGRFSGRQFSNSRSEMNVSTLELGDSALYLCASSLGRIQMNTEAFFGQGTRLTVV.

The chain employs TRBV13 and TRBJ2-7; perhaps TRBD2 as D (5 bases). Trimming took 2 bases from V and 0 from J, leaving 11 bases between them. CDR3 length: 15 residues. Germline V CDR1 and CDR2: PRHDT, FYEKMQ (reference sequence). In DNA form, the CDR3 reads TGTGCCAGCAGCTTAAGACGGGGTCCCTCCTACGAGCAGTACTTC. Residues: CASSLRRGPSYEQYF. Combining the CDR3 with reference TRBV13 and TRBJ2-7 gives the whole variable domain AAGVIQSPRHLIKEKRETATLKCYPIPRHDTVYWYQQGPGQDPQFLISFYEKMQSDKGSIPDRFSAQQFSDYHSELNMSSLELGDSALYFCASSLRRGPSYEQYFGPGTRLTVT.

The chain carries TRBV5-6 and TRBJ1-1, with 7 bases identical to TRBD1. The CDR3 totals 13 residues. Germline trimming cut 2 bases from V and 10 bases from J; bases unmatched to any gene: 8. Germline V gene lookup returns CDR1 SGHDT and CDR2 YYEEEE. Written as DNA, the CDR3 is TGTGCCAGCAGCTTTAACAGGGGAAGCGTAGCTTTCTTT. It encodes CASSFNRGSVAFF.

There are many counts of this clone. DNA for the CDR3: TGTGCCATCTATCAGGACGACTATGGCTACACCTTC. Translating it yields CAIYQDDYGYTF. This chain uses TRBV21-1 with TRBJ1-2. TRBV21-1 has pseudogene status. This CDR3 has 12 residues.

In this sample, this clone turned up a few times. J is TRBJ2-7 and V is TRBV2; TRBD1 is a possible D gene (6 bases). CDR1 and CDR2 from the germline V gene are SNHLY and FYNNEI. The germline V and J ends were trimmed by 7 bases and 3 bases, with 16 bases remaining between them. CDR3 length: 14 residues. For the CDR3, the DNA is TGTGCCAGCATAGTAGGGACATCCATCTACGAGCAGTACTTC. Translation: CASIVGTSIYEQYF.

This chain links TRBV30 with TRBJ1-1, with unresolved D. Trimming removed 5 bases at V and 1 base at J, with 17 bases between. Germline V gives CDR1 GTSNPN, CDR2 SVGIG (reference sequence). The CDR3 length is 15 residues. CDR3 loop: CAWQLLGRANTEAFF. The CDR3, as DNA: TGTGCCTGGCAACTCCTCGGGAGGGCGAACACTGAAGCTTTCTTT.

With regard to this clone: A far larger clone is one base from this, pointing to a likely read error. The chain is built from TRBV2 and TRBJ2-2; D unclear. Germline loops: CDR1 SNHLY, CDR2 FYNNEI. The CDR3 runs 12 residues. Deletions cut 4 bases from V and 3 bases from J, with 3 bases between. CDR3 in DNA: TGTGCCAGCAGTGGGCACACCGGGGAGCTGTTTTTT. Translating it yields CASSGHTGELFF.

This clone appeared a single time. The chain links TRBV6-1 to TRBJ2-1; TRBD1 aligns across 9 bases. V shed 6 bases, J shed 9 bases, and the junction held 12 bases outside the gene matches. This CDR3 spans 15 amino acids. Germline V gene lookup returns CDR1 MNHNS and CDR2 SASEGT. CDR3 in amino acids: CASRAGQGGIGEQFF. DNA of the CDR3: TGTGCCAGCAGGGCGGGACAGGGAGGAATAGGTGAGCAGTTCTTC.

V is TRBV6-1 and J is TRBJ2-7; D is undetermined. Germline V CDR1 and CDR2: MNHNS, SASEGT. V lost 4 bases to trimming and J lost 4 bases, with 11 bases between them. The length of the CDR3 is 13 residues. CDR3 loop: CASSAWEGYEQYF. CDR3 DNA sequence: TGTGCCAGCAGTGCCTGGGAAGGTTACGAGCAGTACTTC.

The genes are TRBV18 and TRBJ2-7; possibly TRBD2 for D (5 bases). Per the germline V gene, CDR1 is KGHSH and CDR2 is LQKENI. The germline V and J ends were trimmed by 2 bases and 3 bases, with 5 bases remaining between them. The CDR3 totals 12 residues. CDR3 sequence reads: CASSPEGYEQYF. Here the CDR3 DNA reads TGTGCCAGCTCACCAGAGGGCTACGAGCAGTACTTC.

The gene calls are TRBV28 and TRBJ1-6; TRBD1 matches at 7 bases. Germline lookup yields CDR1 MDHEN and CDR2 SYDVKM. The length of the CDR3 is 14 residues. The trim removed 7 bases at V and 3 bases at J, leaving 3 bases unmatched. This CDR3 reads CASKSGGYNSPLHF. The CDR3 DNA follows: TGTGCCAGCAAGTCAGGGGGCTATAATTCACCCCTCCACTTT.

The V and J genes are TRBV7-3 and TRBJ2-1; 10 bases map to TRBD2. The CDR3 is 15 residues long. CDR1 is SGHTA, CDR2 FQGTGA, per germline. J gave up 4 bases and V 6 bases, and 6 bases lay outside the gene matches. The CDR3 sequence: CASSNLAGAYNEQFF. CDR3 in DNA: TGTGCCAGCAGTAATCTAGCGGGGGCGTACAATGAGCAGTTCTTC.

This chain connects TRBV27 to TRBJ2-7; 8 bases line up with TRBD2. With 6 bases clipped from V and 2 bases from J, the junction kept 12 bases outside the gene matches. The V gene's germline CDR1 is MNHEY and CDR2 SMNVEV (reference sequence). CDR3 length: 16 amino acids. CDR3 sequence: CASSPSAGGFPYEQYF. The CDR3 DNA reads TGTGCCAGCAGCCCATCCGCGGGGGGCTTCCCCTACGAGCAGTACTTC.

V usage is TRBV30 and J usage is TRBJ2-7; weak D call: TRBD2 (6 bases). This CDR3 has 13 residues. With 2 bases removed from V and 6 bases from J, the gap between germline ends came to 14 bases. CDR1 GTSNPN and CDR2 SVGIG come from the germline V gene (reference sequence). CDR3: CAWSTSRDGEQYF. The CDR3 DNA sequence: TGTGCCTGGAGTACCTCGCGGGACGGCGAGCAGTACTTC.

The chain is built from TRBV6-6 and TRBJ1-1; D remains unclear. Germline V gene sequence: CDR1 MNHNY, CDR2 SVGAGI (reference sequence). The CDR3 contains 13 residues. Trimming took 3 bases from V and 5 from J, leaving 10 bases between them. CDR3 sequence reads: CASSYLGGTEAFF. CDR3 coding DNA: TGTGCCAGCAGTTATCTGGGTGGAACTGAAGCTTTCTTT.

V gene TRBV19 combines with J gene TRBJ2-7; 9 nucleotides match TRBD1. In germline, CDR1 is LNHDA, CDR2 SQIVND (reference sequence). CDR3 length equals 15 residues. J was trimmed by 5 bases and V by 6 bases; bases with no gene match: 11. CDR3 sequence (DNA): TGTGCCAGTAGCGCGCCGGGACAGGGTTTGAACGAGCAGTACTTC. Translated, it gives CASSAPGQGLNEQYF.

The J gene is TRBJ2-3, the V gene TRBV5-1, with a possible D match to TRBD1 (5 bases). Trimming removed 3 bases from V and 4 bases from J, with 9 bases in between. Germline V gives CDR1 SGHRS, CDR2 YFSETQ. The CDR3 spans 13 residues. CDR3 sequence (DNA): TGCGCCAGCAGCTCCCAGGGCTCAGATACGCAGTATTTT. Its translation is CASSSQGSDTQYF.

The chain combines TRBV6-6 with TRBJ1-2; D may be TRBD1 (6 bases). The CDR3 is 14 amino acids. Trimming removed 8 bases at V and 4 bases at J, with 17 bases between. Germline values: CDR1 MNHNY, CDR2 SVGAGI (reference sequence). CDR3 in DNA: TGTGCCAGCTACTACTCGGACAGATTCTATGGCTACACCTTC. The encoded protein is CASYYSDRFYGYTF.

The chain employs TRBV10-3 and TRBJ2-3; TRBD2 matches 11 bases. The CDR3 length is 19 residues. In germline, CDR1 is ENHRY, CDR2 SYGVKD. V trimming: 6 bases; J trimming: 0 bases; junction bases outside the gene matches: 14. The CDR3 DNA reads TGTGCCATCAGCAAAACTAGCGGGAGTAGGTCAACTAGCACAGATACGCAGTATTTT. This translates into CAISKTSGSRSTSTDTQYF.

This clone was found once. The CDR3 spells CASSIKTGGGEKLFF. Here the CDR3 DNA reads TGTGCCAGCAGCATAAAGACAGGGGGAGGTGAAAAACTGTTTTTT. J is TRBJ1-4 and V is TRBV5-4; 9 nucleotides match TRBD1. The CDR3 runs 15 residues. Germline CDR1 and CDR2: SGHNT and YYREEE (reference sequence). After removal of 4 bases from V and 7 bases from J, the junction contained 8 bases not matched to a gene. The full variable domain, its missing parts supplied by reference TRBV5-4 and TRBJ1-4, is ETGVTQSPTHLIKTRGQQVTLRCSSQSGHNTVSWYQQALGQGPQFIFQYYREEENGRGNFPPRFSGLQFPNYSSELNVNALELDDSALYLCASSIKTGGGEKLFFGSGTQLSVL.

Regarding this clone: One end of the junction varies from germline; a read error may be responsible. V usage is TRBV6-5 and J usage is TRBJ1-2; 8 bases are shared with TRBD1. Germline CDR1 MNHEY, CDR2 SVGAGI. This CDR3 has 11 amino acids. The CDR3 DNA reads TGTGCCAGCAGTCGGGGGGACAGGTGCATCTTC. Protein product: CASSRGDRCIF.